Below are 28 T cell receptor beta chains sequenced from a single sample in a study of cytomegalovirus exposure and HLA in healthy donors. The PCR employed 60 Vbeta primers together with 13 Jbeta primers. TCRdb's table, derived via immunoSEQ multiplex PCR, lists solely in-frame clones and lacks some. The sample includes approximately 190,000 clones, approximately 80% seen only once; the top ten take roughly 3.2%. Sequenced material: PBMCs. These receptors were obtained from a man aged 35 to 55 in good health and CMV-seropositive.

This clone was detected only a few times. The chain employs TRBV6-4 and TRBJ2-3; 9 bases agree with TRBD2. The germline CDR1 and CDR2 sequences are MRHNA and SNTAGT. The CDR3 has 15 residues. Trimming at V came to 4 bases and at J to 2 bases, leaving 4 bases not matched to a gene. CDR3 in amino acids: CASSAQRGDTDTQYF. The CDR3 DNA sequence: TGTGCCAGCAGTGCCCAGCGGGGGGACACAGATACGCAGTATTTT.

The chain has TRBV7-2 and TRBJ2-5, with D perhaps matching TRBD2 (6 bases). CDR1 SGHTA and CDR2 FQGNSA come from the germline V gene. The ends were cut back, 6 bases at V and 2 bases at J, with 13 bases in the middle. This CDR3 is built from 14 residues. The CDR3 sequence is CASRQWEVQETQYF. The CDR3 region has the DNA TGTGCCAGCAGACAGTGGGAGGTTCAAGAGACCCAGTACTTC.

The table lists this clone with a few counts. The chain combines TRBV10-1 with TRBJ2-7, with TRBD2 identical over 9 bases. Germline trimming cut 6 bases from V and 0 bases from J; bases unmatched to any gene: 12. This CDR3 is 17 amino acids long. Germline loops: CDR1 WNHNN, CDR2 SYGVQD (reference sequence). The CDR3 DNA sequence: TGCGCCAGCAGCCTAGGCGGTAGCGGGGGCCGCTCCTACGAGCAGTACTTC. Protein: CASSLGGSGGRSYEQYF.

This chain connects TRBV28 to TRBJ1-1; tentatively, D is TRBD1 (5 bases). V was shortened by 0 bases and J by 1 base, with 9 bases between the two germline ends. The CDR3 covers 15 residues. Looked up from germline, CDR1 is MDHEN and CDR2 is SYDVKM. The CDR3 DNA sequence: TGTGCCAGCAGTTTATGGGTGGGGGGGAACACTGAAGCTTTCTTT. As protein: CASSLWVGGNTEAFF.

The chain combines TRBV2 with TRBJ2-5; D perhaps matches TRBD1 (5 bases). V lost 5 bases and J 1 base, leaving 14 bases between the germline ends. Germline CDR1 reads SNHLY; CDR2 reads FYNNEI. The CDR3 consists of 15 residues. This CDR3 is CASSKGSALQETQYF. CDR3 coding DNA: TGTGCCAGCAGTAAGGGGTCAGCCCTCCAAGAGACCCAGTACTTC.

This clone appeared once. The chain uses TRBV18 and TRBJ2-2; TRBD2 is a possible D gene (5 bases). Trimming stripped 10 bases from V and 6 bases from J, with 15 bases between. Germline V lookup: CDR1 KGHSH, CDR2 LQKENI. The CDR3 runs 13 residues. The chain's CDR3 is CATCREVPGELFF. CDR3 sequence (DNA): TGTGCCACCTGCCGGGAAGTGCCCGGGGAGCTGTTTTTT.

The genes are TRBV7-2 and TRBJ2-5; 10 bases are a match to TRBD1. This CDR3 region has 15 residues. Per the germline V gene, CDR1 is SGHTA and CDR2 is FQGNSA. Losses at the gene ends were 5 bases for V and 4 bases for J; bases not matched to a gene: 7. DNA for the CDR3: TGTGCCAGCAGCCAGGGACAGGGGAGGGGAGAGACCCAGTACTTC. Amino acid sequence: CASSQGQGRGETQYF.

The chain combines TRBV13 with TRBJ2-1, with TRBD2 as a possible D gene (6 bases). This CDR3 comprises 15 residues. The germline gives CDR1 PRHDT, CDR2 FYEKMQ (reference sequence). V was pared by 0 bases and J by 2 bases, with 8 bases between. The CDR3 DNA sequence: TGTGCCAGCAGCTTAGGCCGGGGGACCTACAATGAGCAGTTCTTC. This translates into CASSLGRGTYNEQFF.

This clone was seen only a few times. An end of the junction differs from the germline gene, which may be a read error. The chain carries TRBV25-1 and TRBJ1-1; TRBD1 matches at 7 bases. CDR1 MGHDK and CDR2 SYGVNS come from the germline V gene. This CDR3 region has 14 residues. The CDR3 reads CASRETGMKTEAFF. The CDR3 DNA reads TGTGCCAGCAGGGAGACAGGGATGAAAACTGAAGCTTTCTTT.

The V and J genes are TRBV18 and TRBJ1-2, with TRBD1 identical over 7 bases. This CDR3 comprises 16 residues. The V segment lost 1 base and the J segment 1 base; nucleotides outside the gene matches: 6. The germline V gene encodes CDR1 KGHSH and CDR2 LQKENI. The CDR3 sequence is CASSPLRQGLNYGYTF. The CDR3 DNA is TGTGCCAGCTCACCACTCCGACAGGGACTTAACTATGGCTACACCTTC.

The chain employs TRBV28 and TRBJ2-7, with 9 positions matching TRBD2. In germline, CDR1 is MDHEN, CDR2 SYDVKM. The V segment lost 5 bases and the J segment 3 bases; nucleotides outside the gene matches: 11. The CDR3 is 16 amino acids. The CDR3 sequence: CASSPLGGREGYEQYF. In DNA, the CDR3 is TGTGCCAGCAGTCCCCTGGGCGGGAGGGAGGGCTACGAGCAGTACTTC. Full variable domain (outside the CDR3, taken from reference TRBV28 and TRBJ2-7): DVKVTQSSRYLVKRTGEKVFLECVQDMDHENMFWYRQDPGLGLRLIYFSYDVKMKEKGDIPEGYSVSREKKERFSLILESASTNQTSMYLCASSPLGGREGYEQYFGPGTRLTVT.

The rearrangement links TRBV27 to TRBJ1-3; 7 nucleotides agree with TRBD1. The junction had 5 bases not matched to a gene; V was cut back by 4 bases and J by 2 bases. Germline V lookup: CDR1 MNHEY, CDR2 SMNVEV (reference sequence). The CDR3 has 15 amino acids. In nucleotides, the CDR3 is TGTGCCAGCAGTTCCCAGGGGGTGGCTGGAAACACCATATATTTT. Protein: CASSSQGVAGNTIYF.

The chain joins TRBV5-1 to TRBJ2-2, with 7 bases that match TRBD1. Unmatched junction bases numbered 3, after V lost 4 bases and J lost 6 bases. Germline V gene data show CDR1 as SGHRS and CDR2 as YFSETQ. This CDR3 has 13 amino acids. CDR3 in amino acids: CASSAGTAGELFF. The CDR3 DNA reads TGCGCCAGCAGCGCCGGGACAGCCGGGGAGCTGTTTTTT.

This sequence joins TRBV10-3 and TRBJ1-1, with a possible D match to TRBD1 (6 bases). CDR1 ENHRY and CDR2 SYGVKD come from the germline V gene. CDR3 size: 13 residues. V was clipped by 3 bases and J by 1 base, with 6 bases between them. The CDR3 sequence is CAISEQGNTEAFF. CDR3 sequence (DNA): TGTGCCATCAGTGAACAGGGGAACACTGAAGCTTTCTTT.

The count of this clone is one. This chain connects TRBV30 to TRBJ2-6, with 10 bases aligning to TRBD1. Unmatched junction bases numbered 9, after V lost 4 bases and J lost 0 bases. CDR3 length: 18 residues. Germline CDR1 is GTSNPN and CDR2 is SVGIG (reference sequence). The CDR3 nucleotides are TGTGCCTGGATATCCGATGGACAGGGGGACTCTGGGGCCAACGTCCTGACTTTC. This encodes CAWISDGQGDSGANVLTF.

The chain has TRBV15 and TRBJ2-2; D is possibly TRBD2 (6 bases). This CDR3 comprises 17 residues. The germline CDR1 and CDR2 sequences are LNHNV and YYDKDF (reference sequence). V was trimmed by 0 bases and J by 6 bases, leaving 17 bases between them. In nucleotides, the CDR3 is TGTGCCACCAGCAGAGATCGGGGAACGGGAGTGTCCGGGGAGCTGTTTTTT. This gives the protein CATSRDRGTGVSGELFF.

CDR3 DNA sequence: TGTGCCTGGACGAGGGAGAACACTGAAGCTTTCTTT. This translates into CAWTRENTEAFF. This chain joins TRBV30 and TRBJ1-1; D gene ambiguous. CDR1 and CDR2 from the germline V gene are GTSNPN and SVGIG (reference sequence). V was clipped by 4 bases and J by 1 base, with 7 bases between them. CDR3 length equals 12 residues.

The V and J genes are TRBV5-1 and TRBJ2-7; TRBD2 aligns across 11 bases. CDR3 length: 15 residues. Trimming cost V 3 bases and J 2 bases; bases outside gene matches: 4. The germline CDR1 and CDR2 sequences are SGHRS and YFSETQ. CDR3 coding DNA: TGCGCCAGCAGCTCGTCTAGCGGGGGGCCCTACGAGCAGTACTTC. This translates into CASSSSSGGPYEQYF. Together with reference TRBV5-1 and TRBJ2-7, the CDR3 gives the full variable domain: KAGVTQTPRYLIKTRGQQVTLSCSPISGHRSVSWYQQTPGQGLQFLFEYFSETQRNKGNFPGRFSGRQFSNSRSEMNVSTLELGDSALYLCASSSSSGGPYEQYFGPGTRLTVT.

The chain links TRBV6-6 to TRBJ2-1; the D gene is possibly TRBD2 (6 bases). The CDR3 covers 15 residues. The V and J ends lost 8 bases and 1 base respectively, with 15 bases between them. Per the germline V gene, CDR1 is MNHNY and CDR2 is SVGAGI (reference sequence). CDR3 in DNA: TGTGCCAGCCGACGGGAGAGAGGGTCCTACAATGAGCAGTTCTTC. Encoded protein: CASRRERGSYNEQFF.

As DNA, the CDR3 is TGTGCCAGCAGCACAGGGTCGGGAGAGACCCAGTACTTC. Translation: CASSTGSGETQYF. This sequence joins TRBV7-3 and TRBJ2-5; perhaps TRBD1 as D (6 bases). Trimming shortened V by 5 bases and J by 4 bases, and 11 bases separated the two germline ends. The CDR3 sequence is 13 residues long. The V gene's germline CDR1 is SGHTA and CDR2 FQGTGA.

The rearrangement uses TRBV7-3 and TRBJ2-7, with a weak D call TRBD1 (5 bases). The length of the CDR3 is 15 residues. Trimming left V 2 bases short and J 6 bases short, with 17 bases between. Germline lookup yields CDR1 SGHTA and CDR2 FQGTGA. In nucleotides, the CDR3 is TGTGCCAGCAGCTTAGAGCAGGGCTCTATCACCGAGCAGTACTTC. Its protein is CASSLEQGSITEQYF.

The V gene is TRBV5-6, the J gene TRBJ2-2, with D unresolved. The CDR3 is 13 residues long. The germline CDR1 and CDR2 sequences are SGHDT and YYEEEE. Deletions cut 5 bases from V and 6 bases from J, with 11 bases between. The DNA of the CDR3 is TGTGCCAGCAGTCCGGTGGTGTCCGGGGAGCTGTTTTTT. It translates to CASSPVVSGELFF.

The CDR3 spells CATSSGLAGVQDTQYF. The CDR3 DNA reads TGTGCCACCAGCAGTGGACTAGCGGGAGTACAAGATACGCAGTATTTT. This chain connects TRBV15 to TRBJ2-3, with 13 bases matching TRBD2. The CDR3 covers 16 residues. The ends lost 3 bases at V and 5 bases at J; junction bases unmatched: 5. Germline CDR1 and CDR2: LNHNV and YYDKDF (reference sequence).

The sample holds a few counts of this clone. The rearrangement uses TRBV5-5 and TRBJ1-1; 9 nucleotides agree with TRBD1. CDR1 is SGHKS, CDR2 YYEKEE, per germline (reference sequence). V gave up 6 bases and J gave up 3 bases; unmatched junction bases: 9. The CDR3 contains 15 residues. The CDR3 protein is CASNLDRGGDTEAFF. The CDR3 nucleotides are TGTGCCAGCAACCTGGACAGGGGAGGTGACACTGAAGCTTTCTTT.

In its sample, this clone was seen a few times. The rearrangement joins TRBV6-1 to TRBJ1-5; TRBD1 matches 7 bases. The V segment lost 5 bases and the J segment 4 bases; nucleotides outside the gene matches: 5. Looked up from germline, CDR1 is MNHNS and CDR2 is SASEGT. There are 14 residues in the CDR3. CDR3 sequence (DNA): TGTGCCAGCAGTCGTCGACAGGGAAATCAGCCCCAGCATTTT. It translates to CASSRRQGNQPQHF.

This clone was counted between two and nine times. V is TRBV7-9 and J is TRBJ2-7; 7 nucleotides line up with TRBD1. This CDR3 has 13 residues. Germline V lookup: CDR1 SEHNR, CDR2 FQNEAQ (reference sequence). After removal of 5 bases from V and 2 bases from J, the junction contained 3 bases not matched to a gene. CDR3 sequence: CASSTGTAYEQYF. In DNA form, the CDR3 reads TGTGCCAGCAGCACCGGGACAGCCTACGAGCAGTACTTC.

The gene calls are TRBV6-5 and TRBJ2-7; the D gene is possibly TRBD1 (6 bases). The germline gives CDR1 MNHEY, CDR2 SVGAGI. V was clipped by 10 bases and J by 5 bases, with 18 bases between them. The CDR3 runs to 13 residues. The CDR3 DNA is TGTGCCACCGAGCCACAGGGAACCAACGAGCAGTACTTC. Translating it yields CATEPQGTNEQYF.

CDR3: CASSVAGGRTEAFF. CDR3 DNA: TGTGCCAGCAGCGTAGCTGGAGGGAGAACTGAAGCTTTCTTT. The chain is built from TRBV9 and TRBJ1-1; D is uncertain. V was trimmed by 0 bases and J by 5 bases, leaving 11 bases between them. The CDR3 is made up of 14 amino acids. Germline lookup yields CDR1 SGDLS and CDR2 YYNGEE.